This TCR beta chain was identified during a study of blood T cell repertoires in COVID-19. About the study: Spain, Italy and the United States supplied samples that represented acute and convalescent COVID-19.

This clone was picked up one time. This CDR3 region has 13 residues. V gave up 11 bases and J gave up 4 bases; unmatched junction bases: 5. Germline V lookup: CDR1 SNHLY, CDR2 FYNNEI. Produced via immunoSEQ multiplex PCR; TCRdb's table is partial and in-frame only. The sample consists of approximately 30,000 clones, 87% of them appearing once. The chain combines TRBV2 with TRBJ2-6, with TRBD1 identical over 7 bases. The material sequenced was peripheral blood. This sequence originates from a human donor in a cohort sampled during active COVID-19. The CDR3 reads CASQGPGANVLTF. The CDR3 coding sequence is TGTGCCTCACAGGGGCCGGGGGCCAACGTCCTGACTTTC.